These 30 T cell receptor beta chains came from one sample sequenced in a study of blood T cell repertoires in COVID-19. Repertoires were generated with immunoSEQ multiplex PCR, while TCRdb's copy carries only in-frame clones and drops some. The profile shows approximately 74,000 clones, roughly 80% of them singletons. Material for sequencing was peripheral blood. The receptors here all came from a woman aged 80 or over with active or convalescent COVID-19.

This chain uses TRBV13 with TRBJ2-2; D might be TRBD2 (6 bases). The CDR3 length is 16 residues. V was trimmed by 4 bases and J by 7 bases, leaving 19 bases between them. Germline assignment: CDR1 PRHDT and CDR2 FYEKMQ (reference sequence). For the CDR3, the DNA is TGTGCCAGCAGCTACCGTAGCGGAGCCTTAAACGGGGAGCTGTTTTTT. As protein: CASSYRSGALNGELFF.

The V gene is TRBV7-2, the J gene TRBJ2-7; 10 bases fit TRBD2. This CDR3 comprises 14 residues. Germline CDR1 and CDR2: SGHTA and FQGNSA. V lost 5 bases to trimming and J lost 6 bases; unmatched junction nucleotides: 7. CDR3 sequence (DNA): TGTGCCAGCAGCCCCCCTAGCGGGAGTCGCGAGCAGTACTTC. This sequence encodes CASSPPSGSREQYF.

This chain connects TRBV10-3 to TRBJ1-1; D remains unclear. The CDR3 loop spans 13 amino acids. Per the germline V gene, CDR1 is ENHRY and CDR2 is SYGVKD. V lost 0 bases, J lost 3 bases, and 5 bases lay in between. The CDR3 sequence is CAISESQDTEAFF. Here the CDR3 DNA reads TGTGCCATCAGTGAGTCCCAGGACACTGAAGCTTTCTTT.

V usage is TRBV7-9 and J usage is TRBJ1-1; 7 bases map to TRBD1. The junction had 4 bases not matched to a gene; V was cut back by 5 bases and J by 7 bases. This CDR3 is built from 12 residues. Germline V CDR1 and CDR2: SEHNR, FQNEAQ (reference sequence). The CDR3 loop reads CASSPGTVEAFF. CDR3 in DNA: TGTGCCAGCAGCCCGGGGACAGTTGAAGCTTTCTTT.

The chain is built from TRBV9 and TRBJ2-5, with D perhaps matching TRBD1 (6 bases). Germline values: CDR1 SGDLS, CDR2 YYNGEE. Trimming took off 3 bases at V and 1 base at J, with 19 bases between the two ends. The CDR3 is 17 residues long. CDR3 sequence (DNA): TGTGCCAGCAGCGCTCCTCGGGACAAAGGAAGCCAAGAGACCCAGTACTTC. Its translation: CASSAPRDKGSQETQYF.

V is TRBV2 and J is TRBJ2-7; 11 bases fit TRBD2. CDR3 length: 15 residues. J lost 0 bases, V lost 7 bases, and 5 bases had no gene match. Germline V gene sequence: CDR1 SNHLY, CDR2 FYNNEI. This chain's CDR3 is CASKGLADSSYEQYF. DNA for the CDR3: TGTGCCAGCAAGGGACTAGCGGATAGCTCCTACGAGCAGTACTTC. The full variable domain, its missing parts supplied by reference TRBV2 and TRBJ2-7, is EPEVTQTPSHQVTQMGQEVILRCVPISNHLYFYWYRQILGQKVEFLVSFYNNEISEKSEIFDDQFSVERPDGSNFTLKIRSTKLEDSAMYFCASKGLADSSYEQYFGPGTRLTVT.

This clone occurred a few times. The chain has TRBV5-1 and TRBJ2-1, with TRBD2 matching over 9 bases. CDR1 and CDR2 (germline): SGHRS, YFSETQ. CDR3 length: 16 amino acids. Trimming at V came to 5 bases and at J to 6 bases, leaving 12 bases not matched to a gene. CDR3 sequence: CASSEVGTSGSNEQFF. The CDR3, as DNA: TGCGCCAGCAGTGAAGTTGGTACTAGCGGGTCCAATGAGCAGTTCTTC. Full variable domain (outside the CDR3, taken from reference TRBV5-1 and TRBJ2-1): KAGVTQTPRYLIKTRGQQVTLSCSPISGHRSVSWYQQTPGQGLQFLFEYFSETQRNKGNFPGRFSGRQFSNSRSEMNVSTLELGDSALYLCASSEVGTSGSNEQFFGPGTRLTVL.

The rearrangement uses TRBV27 and TRBJ1-2; tentative D call: TRBD1 (6 bases). The ends were cut back, 6 bases at V and 4 bases at J, with 15 bases in the middle. The CDR3 has 14 residues. CDR1 is MNHEY and CDR2 is SMNVEV in the germline V gene (reference sequence). CDR3 region: CASSMTGGAYGYTF. The CDR3 DNA reads TGTGCCAGCAGCATGACCGGGGGGGCCTATGGCTACACCTTC.

The chain uses TRBV6-4 and TRBJ2-1; 12 bases match TRBD2. The germline V gene encodes CDR1 MRHNA and CDR2 SNTAGT. This CDR3 comprises 14 residues. J was trimmed by 10 bases and V by 4 bases; bases with no gene match: 5. The CDR3 region has the DNA TGTGCCAGCAGTGGACTAGCGGGAGTTTCAGAGCAGTTCTTC. Amino acid sequence: CASSGLAGVSEQFF.

The gene calls are TRBV7-2 and TRBJ1-5; D gene unclear. Trimming removed 1 base at V and 4 bases at J, with 8 bases between. This CDR3 contains 14 residues. CDR1 is SGHTA and CDR2 is FQGNSA in the germline V gene. The DNA for the CDR3 is TGTGCCAGCAGCTTAGATCGGAGAAATCAGCCCCAGCATTTT. Translated: CASSLDRRNQPQHF.

The rearrangement joins TRBV19 to TRBJ1-2; a weak D match, TRBD1 (6 bases). This CDR3 is 15 amino acids long. Germline V gene sequence: CDR1 LNHDA, CDR2 SQIVND (reference sequence). V lost 5 bases and J 6 bases, leaving 19 bases between the germline ends. The CDR3 nucleotides read TGTGCCAGTAGTCAACGGGACATTTATCGAGATGGCTACACCTTC. Its translation is CASSQRDIYRDGYTF.

This rearrangement joins TRBV27 to TRBJ2-7; a weak D match, TRBD2 (6 bases). Germline CDR1 and CDR2: MNHEY and SMNVEV (reference sequence). Deletions cut 6 bases from V and 0 bases from J, with 15 bases between. This CDR3 has 15 residues. This CDR3 reads CASRPSGGGSYEQYF. The CDR3 region has the DNA TGTGCCAGCAGACCCTCCGGGGGTGGCTCCTACGAGCAGTACTTC.

The chain recombines TRBV11-3 with TRBJ2-2, with 8 bases lining up with TRBD2. Germline CDR1 is SGHNT and CDR2 is YENEEA. V gave up 6 bases and J gave up 2 bases; unmatched junction bases: 5. The CDR3 has 15 amino acids. DNA for the CDR3: TGTGCCAGCAGAACCGGGGGGGGCAACACCGGGGAGCTGTTTTTT. Amino acid sequence: CASRTGGGNTGELFF.

The chain has TRBV7-9 and TRBJ2-5; 12 bases are shared with TRBD1. Germline assignment: CDR1 SEHNR and CDR2 FQNEAQ (reference sequence). The CDR3 extends over 16 amino acids. J lost 4 bases, V lost 2 bases, and 5 bases had no gene match. The CDR3, as DNA: TGTGCCAGCAGCTTATGGGACAGGGGGCGGCGAGAGACCCAGTACTTC. This translates into CASSLWDRGRRETQYF. Full variable domain (outside the CDR3, taken from reference TRBV7-9 and TRBJ2-5): DTGVSQNPRHKITKRGQNVTFRCDPISEHNRLYWYRQTLGQGPEFLTYFQNEAQLEKSRLLSDRFSAERPKGSFSTLEIQRTEQGDSAMYLCASSLWDRGRRETQYFGPGTRLLVL.

CDR3 region: CASSYLGTPSTDTQYF. The CDR3 DNA reads TGTGCCAGCAGTTATCTCGGGACTCCTAGCACAGATACGCAGTATTTT. V gene TRBV6-2 or TRBV6-3 combines with J gene TRBJ2-3, with D maybe TRBD2 (6 bases). Germline V CDR1 and CDR2: MNHEY, SVGEGT. The germline V and J ends were trimmed by 3 bases and 0 bases, with 13 bases remaining between them. The CDR3 has 16 amino acids.

The chain employs TRBV6-6 and TRBJ2-1; 8 bases line up with TRBD1. The CDR3 contains 15 residues. Trimming removed 1 base from V and 8 bases from J; junction bases left unmatched: 7. The germline V gene has CDR1 MNHNY and CDR2 SVGAGI (reference sequence). CDR3 sequence (DNA): TGTGCCAGCAGTTACTTGGACAGGGAATTCTATGAGCAGTTCTTC. It specifies CASSYLDREFYEQFF.

In its sample, this clone was seen a few times. The genes are TRBV12-3 or TRBV12-4 and TRBJ1-2; possibly TRBD1 for D (5 bases). V lost 3 bases and J lost 5, with 10 bases in between. The CDR3 is made up of 13 amino acids. The CDR3 DNA sequence: TGTGCCAGCAGTTTCTCAGGGATGTATGGCTACACCTTC. Its translation is CASSFSGMYGYTF.

The V and J genes are TRBV7-8 and TRBJ2-1, with 8 bases matching TRBD1. The CDR3 consists of 15 residues. Germline values: CDR1 SGHVS, CDR2 FQNEAQ. V dropped 1 base and J dropped 6; count of bases not matched to a gene: 5. The CDR3 loop is CASSLERQGFNEQFF. The CDR3 coding sequence is TGTGCCAGCAGCTTAGAAAGACAGGGGTTCAATGAGCAGTTCTTC.

The chain joins TRBV4-1 to TRBJ1-4; 7 bases map to TRBD1. Germline lookup yields CDR1 MGHRA and CDR2 YSYEKL. After removal of 2 bases from V and 10 bases from J, the junction contained 10 bases not matched to a gene. This CDR3 contains 15 residues. CDR3 in amino acids: CASSQTGQDRAKLFF. Written as DNA, the CDR3 is TGCGCCAGCAGCCAAACCGGACAAGACAGGGCAAAACTGTTTTTT.

The chain carries TRBV5-6 and TRBJ1-5, with a tentative D call TRBD1 (5 bases). V dropped 1 base and J dropped 2 bases, with 10 bases sitting between them. Germline lookup yields CDR1 SGHDT and CDR2 YYEEEE. The CDR3 has 15 amino acids. The CDR3: CASSLLGGGNQPQHF. CDR3 DNA: TGTGCCAGCAGCTTGCTGGGAGGGGGCAATCAGCCCCAGCATTTT.

The CDR3 DNA reads as TGCGCCAGCAGCCAAGATAGTCTAGCGGGGCCGGGCACAGATACGCAGTATTTT. Its translation: CASSQDSLAGPGTDTQYF. The V and J genes are TRBV4-3 and TRBJ2-3; 9 nucleotides line up with TRBD2. Germline V lookup: CDR1 LGHNA, CDR2 YSLEER. The CDR3 contains 18 residues. The junction had 8 bases not matched to a gene; V was cut back by 0 bases and J by 1 base.

The chain uses TRBV28 and TRBJ1-2; D gene unclear. There are 13 residues in the CDR3. V was clipped by 7 bases and J by 4 bases, with 13 bases between them. The germline gives CDR1 MDHEN, CDR2 SYDVKM. The CDR3 sequence: CASTKQSGYGYTF. The CDR3, as DNA: TGTGCCAGCACCAAACAGAGCGGCTATGGCTACACCTTC.

The genes are TRBV19 and TRBJ2-3, with TRBD1 matching 7 bases. The CDR3 has 14 amino acids. Germline V gives CDR1 LNHDA, CDR2 SQIVND (reference sequence). Losses at the gene ends were 1 base for V and 4 bases for J; bases not matched to a gene: 2. CDR3 residues: CASSIGQGPDTQYF. DNA of the CDR3: TGTGCCAGTAGTATAGGACAGGGCCCAGATACGCAGTATTTT.

The chain is built from TRBV14 and TRBJ2-5; tentatively, D is TRBD2 (6 bases). The germline CDR1 and CDR2 sequences are SGHDN and FVKESK. This CDR3 region has 13 residues. Trimming shortened V by 5 bases and J by 0 bases, and 7 bases separated the two germline ends. This CDR3 reads CASSGGYQETQYF. The DNA for the CDR3 is TGTGCCAGCAGCGGAGGGTACCAAGAGACCCAGTACTTC. Full variable domain (rest looked up from reference TRBV14 and TRBJ2-5): EAGVTQFPSHSVIEKGQTVTLRCDPISGHDNLYWYRRVMGKEIKFLLHFVKESKQDESGMPNNRFLAERTGGTYSTLKVQPAELEDSGVYFCASSGGYQETQYFGPGTRLLVL.

The rearrangement links TRBV30 to TRBJ1-3, with D perhaps TRBD1 (6 bases). Germline CDR1 reads GTSNPN; CDR2 reads SVGIG (reference sequence). The CDR3 totals 14 residues. The V gene lost 1 base and the J gene lost 1 base, with 8 bases spanning the gap. Here the CDR3 DNA reads TGTGCCTGGAGTGCCGGGACATCTGGAAACACCATATATTTT. As protein: CAWSAGTSGNTIYF.

This clone was recorded only once. The chain combines TRBV28 with TRBJ1-2; 8 bases align to TRBD1. CDR1 and CDR2 (germline): MDHEN, SYDVKM. V lost 6 bases to trimming and J lost 7 bases; unmatched junction nucleotides: 7. The length of the CDR3 is 13 residues. In DNA, the CDR3 is TGTGCCAGCAGGTGGGGACAGGCAGGTGGCTACACCTTC. Amino acid sequence: CASRWGQAGGYTF.

The chain couples TRBV5-4 to TRBJ2-7, with 8 nucleotides matching TRBD1. This CDR3 has 15 residues. Germline assignment: CDR1 SGHNT and CDR2 YYREEE (reference sequence). V was clipped by 4 bases and J by 2 bases; unmatched bases: 8. This CDR3 is CASSQQGAPPYEQYF. The CDR3 DNA is TGTGCCAGCAGCCAGCAGGGGGCCCCCCCCTACGAGCAGTACTTC.

The chain is built from TRBV4-2 and TRBJ2-7; the D gene is possibly TRBD2 (6 bases). There are 16 residues in the CDR3. V was cut by 4 bases and J by 3 bases, with 19 bases left in between. The V gene's germline CDR1 is LGHNA and CDR2 YNFKEQ. The CDR3 DNA is TGTGCCAGCAGCCTCGCTTTGGGGACTCTCGGCTACGAGCAGTACTTC. As protein: CASSLALGTLGYEQYF.

The V call is TRBV7-8, the J call TRBJ2-1; D is possibly TRBD2 (5 bases). The CDR3 loop spans 14 amino acids. V lost 5 bases, J lost 4 bases, and 12 bases lay in between. Germline V gene sequence: CDR1 SGHVS, CDR2 FQNEAQ. In nucleotides, the CDR3 is TGTGCCAGCAGCCCCCGGGGTAGTTACAATGAGCAGTTCTTC. This gives the protein CASSPRGSYNEQFF.

This chain joins TRBV30 and TRBJ1-4; TRBD1 aligns across 8 bases. In germline, CDR1 is GTSNPN, CDR2 SVGIG (reference sequence). The CDR3 length is 16 residues. J was trimmed by 5 bases and V by 0 bases; bases with no gene match: 8. CDR3: CAWSVLSTGVNEKLFF. Written as DNA, the CDR3 is TGTGCCTGGAGTGTCCTGTCGACAGGGGTAAATGAAAAACTGTTTTTT.